These T cell receptor beta chains were read from a single sample in a study of response to subunit inactivated influenza vaccine. TCRdb redid the calling of the RT-PCR reads with MiXCR, one entry per CDR3 protein. The table shows about 700,000 distinct CDR3 sequences, with around a sixth occurring only once. The source was PBMCs from blood, collected approximately 13 days after vaccination. These receptor sequences come from a man aged 50-59 years who received an inactivated influenza vaccine. Each CDR3 is given with its conserved first and last residue. The D gene is left open where the match is weak. Part of the rows lack a size; the others show once, few, many or a class for expanded clones.

CDR3,DNA,V,size,J,D
CASSVDSAGGLEQYF,TGTGCCAGCAGCGTAGATTCCGCGGGAGGTCTCGAGCAGTACTTC,TRBV9,NA,TRBJ2-7,TRBD2
CASSQDPAMNWGTTEAFF,TGTGCCAGCAGCCAAGATCCGGCGATGAATTGGGGGACCACTGAAGCTTTCTTT,TRBV3-1,NA,TRBJ1-1,NA
CAISDQTGGPSYEQYF,TGTGCCATCAGCGATCAAACAGGGGGACCGTCCTACGAGCAGTACTTC,TRBV10-3,few,TRBJ2-7,TRBD1
CASSLLSGSIYEQYF,TGTGCCAGCAGTTTACTTAGCGGGAGTATCTACGAGCAGTACTTC,TRBV6-2/TRBV6-3,few,TRBJ2-7,TRBD2
CASSHPGRESGSEQFF,TGTGCCAGCAGCCACCCGGGGCGGGAGTCTGGTAGTGAGCAGTTCTTC,TRBV5-4,few,TRBJ2-1,TRBD2
CASSQKDRANEKLFF,TGCGCCAGCAGCCAAAAGGACAGGGCTAATGAAAAACTGTTTTTT,TRBV4-1,few,TRBJ1-4,TRBD1
CASSANWVLGTYEQYF,TGTGCCAGCAGTGCCAACTGGGTCCTCGGAACCTACGAGCAGTACTTC,TRBV2,NA,TRBJ2-7,NA
CASSRTRDSGEKLFF,TGTGCCAGCAGCCGGACCCGGGACAGCGGTGAAAAACTGTTTTTT,TRBV5-6,NA,TRBJ1-4,TRBD1
CASRQGSTDTQYF,TGTGCCAGCAGGCAGGGCAGCACAGATACGCAGTATTTT,TRBV5-6,NA,TRBJ2-3,NA
CASSGAGVGNQPQHF,TGCGCCAGCAGCGGCGCAGGGGTGGGCAATCAGCCCCAGCATTTT,TRBV10-2,few,TRBJ1-5,NA
CASSQERWQETQYF,TGTGCCAGCAGCCAAGAAAGGTGGCAAGAGACCCAGTACTTC,TRBV4-2,few,TRBJ2-5,NA
CASSQGPGDQETQYF,TGTGCCAGCAGCCAAGGCCCGGGAGACCAAGAGACCCAGTACTTC,TRBV4-2,NA,TRBJ2-5,NA
CASSQEWGQGRQFF,TGCGCCAGCAGCCAAGAGTGGGGCCAAGGTCGGCAGTTCTTC,TRBV4-3,NA,TRBJ2-1,NA
CASSQTSGVNSPLHF,TGCGCCAGCAGCCAAACCTCAGGGGTCAATTCACCCCTCCACTTT,TRBV4-3,few,TRBJ1-6,NA
CSACHSDTQYF,TGCAGTGCTTGTCACTCGGATACGCAGTATTTT,TRBV20-1,many,TRBJ2-3,NA
CASSVGGTQYF,TGTGCCAGCAGCGTAGGGGGTACGCAGTATTTT,TRBV13,few,TRBJ2-3,NA
CASTPRENTGELFF,TGTGCCAGCACCCCCAGGGAGAACACCGGGGAGCTGTTTTTT,TRBV9,few,TRBJ2-2,NA
CASSYLAGGYYNEQFF,TGTGCCAGCAGTTACCTAGCGGGGGGGTACTACAATGAGCAGTTCTTC,TRBV12-3/TRBV12-4,few,TRBJ2-1,TRBD2
CSARGVADSYYNEQFF,TGCAGTGCTAGGGGGGTGGCGGACTCTTACTACAATGAGCAGTTCTTC,TRBV20-1,few,TRBJ2-1,NA
CASSRPLMEQYF,TGTGCCAGCAGCCGTCCTCTCATGGAGCAGTACTTC,TRBV7-8,many,TRBJ2-7,NA
CASSQEGFSYEQYF,TGCGCCAGCAGCCAAGAAGGGTTTTCCTACGAGCAGTACTTC,TRBV4-1,few,TRBJ2-7,NA
CASSQTSGEETQYF,TGCGCCAGCAGCCAAACGTCGGGGGAAGAGACCCAGTACTTC,TRBV4-3,few,TRBJ2-5,NA
CASSQEGTSGYYTDTQYF,TGCGCCAGCAGCCAAGAGGGTACTAGCGGATATTACACAGATACGCAGTATTTT,TRBV4-1,few,TRBJ2-3,TRBD2
CASSAGGLRDSPLHF,TGCGCCAGCAGTGCAGGCGGCCTACGGGATTCACCCCTCCACTTT,TRBV10-2,few,TRBJ1-6,NA
CASSSNPGGELFF,TGTGCCAGCAGCTCAAATCCGGGCGGGGAGCTGTTTTTT,TRBV7-2,few,TRBJ2-2,NA
CSARDRLGSHLNEQFF,TGCAGTGCTAGAGATCGGCTGGGTAGCCACCTAAATGAGCAGTTCTTC,TRBV20-1,NA,TRBJ2-1,NA
CASSSPWDREVADTQYF,TGTGCCAGCAGCTCGCCCTGGGACAGGGAGGTTGCAGATACGCAGTATTTT,TRBV7-9,few,TRBJ2-3,TRBD1
CSVKQGTGELFF,TGCAGCGTTAAACAGGGGACCGGGGAGCTGTTTTTT,TRBV29-1,NA,TRBJ2-2,TRBD1
CASSLTGGPFYEQYF,TGTGCCAGCAGCCTGACTGGGGGGCCCTTCTACGAGCAGTACTTC,TRBV6-6,NA,TRBJ2-7,NA
CASSLVSGGDTEAFF,TGCGCCAGCAGCTTGGTTTCAGGAGGGGACACTGAAGCTTTCTTT,TRBV5-1,NA,TRBJ1-1,NA
CASSRTSMEQYF,TGTGCCAGCAGTCGGACTAGCATGGAGCAGTACTTC,TRBV12-3/TRBV12-4,few,TRBJ2-7,TRBD2
CASSLRGADEQYF,TGTGCCAGCAGTTTACGGGGGGCGGACGAGCAGTACTTC,TRBV12-3/TRBV12-4,NA,TRBJ2-7,NA